Following are 8 T cell receptor beta chains from one sample sequenced in a study of Graves' ophthalmopathy and Graves' hyperthyroidism. The sequenced template was RNA, covering the TCR beta CDR3 region. RT-PCR with HTBI primers came first, then second-round multiplex PCR. TCRdb passed the multiplex PCR reads through MiXCR, listing each CDR3 protein once. The data contain almost 750,000 distinct CDR3 sequences, roughly 41% of them singletons. The material sequenced was peripheral blood. All receptors come from an adult man with Graves' ophthalmopathy.

The table lists this clonotype with many counts. The V gene is TRBV10-3, the J gene TRBJ1-6; 11 bases match TRBD1. The germline V gene encodes CDR1 ENHRY and CDR2 SYGVKD. Trimming took 1 base from V and 5 from J; bases not matched to a gene: 10. The CDR3 is made up of 19 amino acids. CDR3 amino acids: CAISEWGQGEYLDNSPLHF. DNA of the CDR3: TGTGCCATCAGTGAGTGGGGACAGGGGGAGTATTTGGATAATTCACCCCTCCACTTT.

The genes are TRBV2 and TRBJ1-1, with no clear D. Germline values: CDR1 SNHLY, CDR2 FYNNEI. V dropped 3 bases and J dropped 11 bases, with 4 bases sitting between them. The CDR3 totals 9 residues. CDR3 coding DNA: TGTGCCAGCAGTGACTCGGCTTTCTTT. It translates to CASSDSAFF.

The genes are TRBV2 and TRBJ2-3, with D possibly matching TRBD1 (5 bases). This CDR3 region has 14 residues. The germline V and J ends were trimmed by 5 bases and 0 bases, with 9 bases remaining between them. CDR1 and CDR2 from the germline V gene are SNHLY and FYNNEI. DNA of the CDR3: TGTGCCAGCAGTCCAGGGTCTAGCACAGATACGCAGTATTTT. This encodes CASSPGSSTDTQYF.

This chain connects TRBV6-5 to TRBJ2-2, with 9 bases matching TRBD1. The germline V gene has CDR1 MNHEY and CDR2 SVGAGI. The CDR3 loop spans 13 amino acids. V lost 4 bases to trimming and J lost 14 bases; unmatched junction nucleotides: 8. Here the CDR3 DNA reads TGTGCCAGCAGTTTCTCTGGGACAGGGACTCTGTTTTTT. Residues: CASSFSGTGTLFF.

This clonotype was detected ten times or more. The chain recombines TRBV29-1 with TRBJ2-5, with TRBD1 matching over 11 bases. Germline V gene data show CDR1 as SQVTM and CDR2 as ANQGSEA. This CDR3 has 13 amino acids. Trimming at V came to 7 bases and at J to 2 bases, leaving 3 bases not matched to a gene. The CDR3 protein is CSAGTGGQETQYF. CDR3 in DNA: TGCAGCGCTGGGACAGGGGGTCAAGAGACCCAGTACTTC.

J is TRBJ2-7 and V is TRBV7-8; TRBD1 agrees at 8 bases. Germline CDR1 reads SGHVS; CDR2 reads FQNEAQ. The CDR3 consists of 14 residues. Trimming cost V 5 bases and J 7 bases; bases outside gene matches: 10. For the CDR3, the DNA is TGTGCCAGCAGCCGCAGCCAGGGGGCGTGGGAGCAGTACTTC. This codes for CASSRSQGAWEQYF.

This clonotype has more than one count but fewer than ten. The rearrangement uses TRBV6-5 and TRBJ1-1, with D unresolved. Trimming cost V 0 bases and J 0 bases, with 11 bases left between them. Per germline, CDR1 MNHEY and CDR2 SVGAGI. The CDR3 has 16 amino acids. The CDR3 DNA is TGTGCCAGCAGTTACTCGTCAGGTACCATGAACACTGAAGCTTTCTTT. Amino acids: CASSYSSGTMNTEAFF.

This sequence joins TRBV7-2 and TRBJ2-7; 8 nucleotides agree with TRBD1. There are 16 residues in the CDR3. CDR1 is SGHTA and CDR2 is FQGNSA in the germline V gene. Losses at the gene ends were 5 bases for V and 2 bases for J; bases not matched to a gene: 11. CDR3 sequence reads: CASSPTGGVTTYEQYF. The CDR3 DNA is TGTGCCAGCAGCCCCACAGGGGGAGTCACAACCTACGAGCAGTACTTC.